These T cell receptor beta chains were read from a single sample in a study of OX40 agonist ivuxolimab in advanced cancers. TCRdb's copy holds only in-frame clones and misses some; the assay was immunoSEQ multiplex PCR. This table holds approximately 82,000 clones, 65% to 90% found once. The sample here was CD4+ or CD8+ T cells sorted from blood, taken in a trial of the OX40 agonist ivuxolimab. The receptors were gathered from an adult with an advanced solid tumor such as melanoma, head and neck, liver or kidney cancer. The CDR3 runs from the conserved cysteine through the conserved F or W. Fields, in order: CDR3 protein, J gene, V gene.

CDR3aa: CASSLARGPQFF
j_gene: TRBJ2-1
v_gene: TRBV7-9

CDR3aa: CASKAGPLYGYTF
j_gene: TRBJ1-2
v_gene: TRBV2

CDR3aa: CASSYSKQGGNEQFF
j_gene: TRBJ2-1
v_gene: TRBV6-5

CDR3aa: CASSTGTGGTETQYF
j_gene: TRBJ2-5
v_gene: TRBV11-2

CDR3aa: CASSLVGGRTDTQYF
j_gene: TRBJ2-3
v_gene: TRBV5-1

CDR3aa: CASSLVGTGPMRYTF
j_gene: TRBJ1-2
v_gene: TRBV5-4

CDR3aa: CASSMKVDSGNTIYF
j_gene: TRBJ1-3
v_gene: TRBV19

CDR3aa: CASSERPGQETYEQYF
j_gene: TRBJ2-7
v_gene: TRBV7-2

CDR3aa: CASRRRLGIQETQYF
j_gene: TRBJ2-5
v_gene: TRBV2

CDR3aa: CASSFGRSPLHF
j_gene: TRBJ1-6
v_gene: TRBV28

CDR3aa: CASSERGGSSYEQYF
j_gene: TRBJ2-7
v_gene: TRBV6-1

CDR3aa: CASSQNLAEITDTQYF
j_gene: TRBJ2-3
v_gene: TRBV7-9

CDR3aa: CASSLFGGSLNTQYF
j_gene: TRBJ2-3
v_gene: TRBV7-2

CDR3aa: CASNRDRVAYEQYF
j_gene: TRBJ2-7
v_gene: TRBV2

CDR3aa: CASSLFHSSERGWGEQFF
j_gene: TRBJ2-1
v_gene: TRBV28

CDR3aa: CASSLGEIGETQYF
j_gene: TRBJ2-5
v_gene: TRBV5-1

CDR3aa: CASSLTYNIGDETQYF
j_gene: TRBJ2-5
v_gene: TRBV5-1

CDR3aa: CASSLDGRGYNEQFF
j_gene: TRBJ2-1
v_gene: TRBV11-2

CDR3aa: CASSLVPRQETQYF
j_gene: TRBJ2-5
v_gene: TRBV7-2